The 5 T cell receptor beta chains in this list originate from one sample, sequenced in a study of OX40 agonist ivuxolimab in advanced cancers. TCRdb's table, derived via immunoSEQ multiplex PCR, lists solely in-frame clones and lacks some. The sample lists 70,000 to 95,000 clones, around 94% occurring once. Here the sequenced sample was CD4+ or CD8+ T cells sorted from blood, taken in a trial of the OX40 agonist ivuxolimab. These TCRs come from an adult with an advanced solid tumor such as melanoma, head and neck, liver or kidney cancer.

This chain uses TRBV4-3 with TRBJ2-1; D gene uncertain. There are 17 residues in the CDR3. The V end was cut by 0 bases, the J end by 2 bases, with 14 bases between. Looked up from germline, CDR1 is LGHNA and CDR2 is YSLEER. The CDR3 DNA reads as TGCGCCAGCAGCCAAGAATCTAGTGTCCTTGCCTACAATGAGCAGTTCTTC. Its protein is CASSQESSVLAYNEQFF.

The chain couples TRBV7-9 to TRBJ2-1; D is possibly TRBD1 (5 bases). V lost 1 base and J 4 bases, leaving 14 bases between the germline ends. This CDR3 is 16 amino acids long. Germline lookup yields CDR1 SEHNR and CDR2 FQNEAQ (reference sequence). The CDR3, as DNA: TGTGCCAGCAGCTTAGAAGGCAGGGTCGGATACAATGAGCAGTTCTTC. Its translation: CASSLEGRVGYNEQFF.

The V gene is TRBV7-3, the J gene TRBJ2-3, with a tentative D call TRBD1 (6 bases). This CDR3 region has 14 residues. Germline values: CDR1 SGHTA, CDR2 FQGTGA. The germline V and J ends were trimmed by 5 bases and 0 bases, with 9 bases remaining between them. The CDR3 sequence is CASSHGQSTDTQYF. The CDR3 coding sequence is TGTGCCAGCAGCCACGGACAGAGCACAGATACGCAGTATTTT.

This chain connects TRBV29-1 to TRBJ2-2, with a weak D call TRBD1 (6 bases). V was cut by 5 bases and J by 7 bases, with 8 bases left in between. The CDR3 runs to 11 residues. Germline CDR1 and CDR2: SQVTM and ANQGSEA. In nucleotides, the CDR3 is TGCAGCGTTTACAGGGACGGGGAGCTGTTTTTT. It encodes CSVYRDGELFF.

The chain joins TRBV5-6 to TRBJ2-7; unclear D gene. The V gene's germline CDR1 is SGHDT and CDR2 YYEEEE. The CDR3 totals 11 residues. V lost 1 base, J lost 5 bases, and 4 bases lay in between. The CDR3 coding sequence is TGTGCCAGCAGCTTGAGCAACGAGCAGTACTTC. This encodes CASSLSNEQYF.